The rows below give T cell receptor beta chains drawn from one sample of a study of PD-1 blockade in classical Hodgkin lymphoma. Sequenced by immunoSEQ multiplex PCR; TCRdb stores in-frame clones only, minus some. The table shows 40,000 to 65,000 clones, with 65% to 85% occurring only once. This specimen consisted of peripheral blood mononuclear cells (PBMCs), obtained at baseline. The receptors derive from a human donor with classical Hodgkin lymphoma. Both conserved end residues are part of each CDR3. A D gene is named only where the DNA matches it firmly. The listing skips clone size in some rows; elsewhere it reads once, few, many or a size class.

d_gene	v_gene	abundance	j_gene	CDR3aa	CDR3nt
-	TRBV2	-	TRBJ1-2	CASSADGPSGYTF	TGTGCCAGCAGTGCTGACGGACCCTCTGGCTACACCTTC
TRBD1	TRBV7-2	-	TRBJ1-2	CASSQTGTAFYGYTF	TGTGCCAGCAGCCAGACCGGGACAGCATTCTATGGCTACACCTTC
TRBD2	TRBV7-9	-	TRBJ2-3	CASSFRTSGRARIADTQYF	TGTGCCAGCAGCTTCCGGACTAGCGGGAGGGCCCGGATCGCAGATACGCAGTATTTT
TRBD2	TRBV14	-	TRBJ2-1	CASSPISGQGDEQFF	TGTGCCAGCAGCCCCATTAGCGGGCAAGGTGATGAGCAGTTCTTC
-	TRBV11-1	-	TRBJ2-7	CASSFGPPGPLYEQYF	TGTGCCAGCAGCTTCGGTCCCCCGGGACCCCTCTACGAGCAGTACTTC
TRBD2	TRBV5-1	-	TRBJ2-3	CASSLGLAGGRQTSTDTQYF	TGCGCCAGCAGCTTGGGACTAGCGGGAGGGCGTCAAACTAGCACAGATACGCAGTATTTT
TRBD2	TRBV18	-	TRBJ2-3	CASSPGLAGDRLQYF	TGTGCCAGCTCACCTGGACTAGCGGGAGATCGTTTGCAGTATTTT
TRBD1	TRBV7-8	once	TRBJ2-7	CASSFWGQGVPYEQYF	TGTGCCAGCAGCTTCTGGGGACAGGGGGTCCCCTACGAGCAGTACTTC
-	TRBV7-2	few	TRBJ2-7	CASSLGGPVGYEQYF	TGTGCCAGCAGCTTAGGGGGACCAGTCGGGTACGAGCAGTACTTC
-	TRBV29-1	-	TRBJ2-7	CSVPLGGEQYF	TGCAGCGTCCCCCTTGGTGGCGAGCAGTACTTC
TRBD1	TRBV11-3	-	TRBJ1-2	CASSLERWDQDREYGYTF	TGTGCCAGCAGCTTAGAACGATGGGATCAGGACAGGGAGTATGGCTACACCTTC
-	TRBV30	-	TRBJ1-2	CARRVGYGYTF	TGTGCCCGTAGGGTTGGATATGGCTACACCTTC
-	TRBV5-1	-	TRBJ2-1	CASRGSGFNNEQFF	TGCGCCAGCAGGGGAAGCGGGTTTAACAATGAGCAGTTCTTC
-	TRBV16	few	TRBJ1-2	CASSQSSGLHGYTF	TGTGCCAGCAGCCAAAGTAGTGGCCTTCATGGCTACACCTTC
TRBD1	TRBV18	-	TRBJ1-4	CASSQTGPNEKLFF	TGTGCCAGCTCACAGACAGGGCCTAATGAAAAACTGTTTTTT
-	TRBV4-3	-	TRBJ1-1	CASSQFATENTEAFF	TGCGCCAGCAGCCAATTCGCGACAGAGAACACTGAAGCTTTCTTT
TRBD2	TRBV7-2	-	TRBJ2-1	CASSPGLAVYNEQFF	TGTGCCAGCAGCCCCGGGCTAGCGGTCTACAATGAGCAGTTCTTC
-	TRBV14	-	TRBJ1-3	CASSQARGRGNTIYF	TGTGCCAGCAGCCAAGCCCGGGGCAGGGGAAACACCATATATTTT
TRBD1	TRBV7-9	-	TRBJ1-1	CASSSDRGFMNTEAFF	TGTGCCAGCAGCTCGGACAGGGGGTTCATGAACACTGAAGCTTTCTTT
-	TRBV30	few	TRBJ1-1	CAWSLTGYTEAFF	TGTGCCTGGAGTCTGACAGGCTACACTGAAGCTTTCTTT
TRBD2	TRBV4-3	-	TRBJ2-2	CASSQDGAGEGTGELFF	TGCGCCAGCAGCCAAGATGGGGCGGGAGAGGGAACCGGGGAGCTGTTTTTT
TRBD2	TRBV4-3	once	TRBJ2-3	CASSQGSPAGGLADTQYF	TGCGCCAGCAGCCAAGGCTCGCCAGCGGGGGGGTTGGCAGATACGCAGTATTTT
-	TRBV7-3	-	TRBJ2-1	CASSSGSSYNEQFF	TGTGCCAGCAGCTCTGGGTCCTCGTACAATGAGCAGTTCTTC
TRBD1	TRBV13	-	TRBJ2-3	CASSSSMGQGAEPDTQYF	TGTGCCAGCAGCTCATCGATGGGACAGGGGGCAGAGCCAGATACGCAGTATTTT
-	TRBV19	-	TRBJ2-2	CASATSNTGELFF	TGTGCCAGCGCGACATCGAACACCGGGGAGCTGTTTTTT
-	TRBV29-1	few	TRBJ2-2	CSVHLRRFTGELFF	TGCAGCGTCCATCTCAGGCGGTTCACCGGGGAGCTGTTTTTT
-	TRBV30	-	TRBJ2-3	CAWSVPFLSTQYF	TGTGCCTGGAGTGTTCCTTTCCTAAGCACGCAGTATTTT
-	TRBV7-8	-	TRBJ2-3	CASSYEDTQYF	TGTGCCAGCAGCTATGAGGATACGCAGTATTTT
-	TRBV9	-	TRBJ1-2	CASSVSGHLGNYGYTF	TGTGCCAGCAGCGTATCGGGACACCTAGGAAACTATGGCTACACCTTC
-	TRBV7-2	-	TRBJ1-5	CASRGGRGYQPQHF	TGTGCCAGCAGAGGAGGCAGGGGTTATCAGCCCCAGCATTTT
-	TRBV7-2	-	TRBJ1-4	CASSQQGSTNEKLFF	TGTGCCAGCAGCCAGCAGGGGTCAACTAATGAAAAACTGTTTTTT
TRBD2	TRBV5-8	few	TRBJ2-2	CASSLDGLAGVTGTGELFF	TGTGCCAGCAGCTTGGATGGCCTAGCGGGAGTGACGGGCACCGGGGAGCTGTTTTTT
-	TRBV14	-	TRBJ2-2	CASSQDADTGELFF	TGTGCCAGCAGCCAAGATGCGGACACCGGGGAGCTGTTTTTT
-	TRBV10-3	-	TRBJ2-3	CAISGVSTDTQYF	TGTGCCATCAGTGGGGTGAGCACAGATACGCAGTATTTT
TRBD2	TRBV18	once	TRBJ2-3	CASSPLGLAGDTQYF	TGTGCCAGCTCACCCCTGGGACTAGCGGGAGATACGCAGTATTTT
-	TRBV7-9	once	TRBJ2-1	CASSLASSGNEQFF	TGTGCCAGCAGCTTAGCCAGCTCGGGCAATGAGCAGTTCTTC
-	TRBV9	-	TRBJ2-3	CASSEIPGGRDTQYF	TGTGCCAGCAGCGAGATCCCTGGAGGGAGGGATACGCAGTATTTT
-	TRBV20-1	-	TRBJ2-3	CSAIGGDTQYF	TGCAGTGCTATTGGGGGAGATACGCAGTATTTT
TRBD1	TRBV11-3	-	TRBJ1-1	CASGLTGAYTEAFF	TGTGCCAGCGGACTGACAGGGGCGTACACTGAAGCTTTCTTT
-	TRBV25-1	-	TRBJ1-1	CASSEWQGWGRAFF	TGTGCCAGCAGTGAATGGCAGGGGTGGGGTAGAGCTTTCTTT
-	TRBV7-9	once	TRBJ1-3	CASSFDRLFGNTIYF	TGTGCCAGCAGCTTTGACAGGCTTTTTGGAAACACCATATATTTT
TRBD1	TRBV7-2	-	TRBJ1-1	CASSPLYGVTGGLEAFF	TGTGCCAGCAGCCCCCTGTACGGGGTTACAGGGGGCCTTGAAGCTTTCTTT
-	TRBV30	-	TRBJ1-2	CAWGDKTNYGYTF	TGTGCCTGGGGAGATAAAACTAACTATGGCTACACCTTC
-	TRBV11-2	-	TRBJ2-1	CASSPRFGAVTYNEQFF	TGTGCCAGCAGCCCACGGTTTGGGGCGGTGACCTACAATGAGCAGTTCTTC
-	TRBV19	few	TRBJ1-5	CASSMGNSNQPQHF	TGTGCCAGTAGTATGGGGAATAGCAATCAGCCCCAGCATTTT
-	TRBV10-3	-	TRBJ2-7	CAISETRLVASYEQYF	TGTGCCATCAGTGAGACTAGGCTAGTCGCCTCCTACGAGCAGTACTTC
-	TRBV6-5	-	TRBJ1-2	CASSYPYNYGYTF	TGTGCCAGCAGTTACCCCTATAACTATGGCTACACCTTC
-	TRBV7-2	-	TRBJ2-3	CASSWEVEDTQYF	TGTGCCAGCAGCTGGGAGGTGGAAGATACGCAGTATTTT
-	TRBV30	-	TRBJ2-2	CAGLGEERRMGTGELFF	TGTGCTGGGTTGGGGGAGGAACGTCGGATGGGAACCGGGGAGCTGTTTTTT
-	TRBV4-3	-	TRBJ2-1	CASSQDGQGFSEQFF	TGCGCCAGCAGCCAAGACGGGCAGGGGTTTAGTGAGCAGTTCTTC
-	TRBV4-1	-	TRBJ1-2	CASRKSRQGLYGYTF	TGCGCCAGCAGGAAAAGCAGGCAGGGATTGTATGGCTACACCTTC
TRBD2	TRBV7-9	-	TRBJ2-5	CASSLRELASGETQYF	TGTGCCAGCAGCTTAAGGGAACTAGCGTCTGGGGAGACCCAGTACTTC
TRBD2	TRBV7-8	-	TRBJ2-3	CASSLSGGITDTQYF	TGTGCCAGCAGCTTGTCGGGAGGGATCACAGATACGCAGTATTTT
-	TRBV10-3	-	TRBJ2-2	CAISEARLGKTGELFF	TGTGCCATCAGTGAGGCGCGTCTGGGAAAAACCGGGGAGCTGTTTTTT
-	TRBV7-9	-	TRBJ2-1	CASSIYALEQFF	TGTGCCAGCAGCATATACGCGTTGGAGCAGTTCTTC
-	TRBV5-4	-	TRBJ1-1	CASTKQGRDTEAFF	TGTGCCAGCACCAAACAGGGTCGCGACACTGAAGCTTTCTTT
-	TRBV7-9	-	TRBJ2-7	CASSLNSLFPEQYF	TGTGCCAGCAGCTTGAACAGTCTCTTCCCCGAGCAGTACTTC
TRBD1	TRBV7-2	-	TRBJ1-1	CASSSRGGQLNTEAFF	TGTGCCAGCAGCTCCAGGGGGGGCCAGCTGAACACTGAAGCTTTCTTT
-	TRBV5-1	-	TRBJ1-4	CASSLGALRGEKLFF	TGCGCCAGCAGCTTGGGAGCGCTTAGGGGAGAAAAACTGTTTTTT